These T cell receptor beta chains were read from a single sample in a study of persistence of HIV-infected CD4 T cells. These receptors are not linked to any known antigen. The data were produced by immunoSEQ multiplex PCR, yet TCRdb's version contains in-frame clones alone and is incomplete. The sample contains about 48,000 clones, 75% to 85% of which appear only once. The sample here was CD4+ T cells sorted from PBMCs after approximately 18-hour stimulation, taken from a patient who received antiretroviral therapy. The receptors were sampled from an adult man with HIV who was CMV-seropositive. Each CDR3 is given with its conserved first and last residue. D genes are given only for firm matches. Size is omitted from some rows. Given values are once, few, many or a class for expanded clones.

J: TRBJ1-6
D: NA
size: few
V: TRBV7-6
DNA: TGTGCCAGCAGGACGGATTATAATTCACCCCTCCACTTT
CDR3: CASRTDYNSPLHF

J: TRBJ1-5
D: TRBD1
size: NA
V: TRBV2
DNA: TGTGCCAGCAGTGGACAGGGCGGTCAGCCCCAGCATTTT
CDR3: CASSGQGGQPQHF

J: TRBJ1-6
D: NA
size: NA
V: TRBV9
DNA: TGTGCCAGCAGCGTACATGGGAGCTCCTATAATTCACCCCTCCACTTT
CDR3: CASSVHGSSYNSPLHF

J: TRBJ1-5
D: TRBD1
size: once
V: TRBV27
DNA: TGTGCCAGCAGTTTAAGGGGACAGGGCTTCAATCAGCCCCAGCATTTT
CDR3: CASSLRGQGFNQPQHF

J: TRBJ2-7
D: NA
size: few
V: TRBV10-3
DNA: TGTGCCATCAGTGTTGGGTTGAGGCTTTCCTACGAGCAGTACTTC
CDR3: CAISVGLRLSYEQYF

J: TRBJ2-2
D: NA
size: NA
V: TRBV6-5
DNA: TGTGCCAGCCGGCGGGACACCGGGGAGCTGTTTTTT
CDR3: CASRRDTGELFF

J: TRBJ2-2
D: TRBD1
size: NA
V: TRBV5-1
DNA: TGCGCCAGCAGGACGGGACAGCTAAACACCGGGGAGCTGTTTTTT
CDR3: CASRTGQLNTGELFF

J: TRBJ1-2
D: TRBD1
size: few
V: TRBV30
DNA: TGTGCCTGGGAGCCGGGACAGGGTACGCGGAACTATGGCTACACCTTC
CDR3: CAWEPGQGTRNYGYTF

J: TRBJ2-2
D: NA
size: NA
V: TRBV7-2
DNA: TGTGCCAGCAGCCCGACAGGGAACACCGGGGAGCTGTTTTTT
CDR3: CASSPTGNTGELFF

J: TRBJ2-3
D: TRBD2
size: NA
V: TRBV29-1
DNA: TGCAGCTTCGGGGGGTTTGGAGATACGCAGTATTTT
CDR3: CSFGGFGDTQYF

J: TRBJ2-3
D: TRBD1
size: NA
V: TRBV4-3
DNA: TGCGCCAGCAGCGGCCGACAGGGGGATACGCAGTATTTT
CDR3: CASSGRQGDTQYF

J: TRBJ2-7
D: TRBD1
size: NA
V: TRBV18
DNA: TGTGCCAGCTCATCACAACAGGGGGCCACCTACGAGCAGTACTTC
CDR3: CASSSQQGATYEQYF

J: TRBJ2-7
D: TRBD1
size: NA
V: TRBV27
DNA: TGTGCCAGCAGCTCGGGGGGCGGGACAGGGAACTACGAGCAGTACTTC
CDR3: CASSSGGGTGNYEQYF

J: TRBJ2-2
D: NA
size: NA
V: TRBV12-5
DNA: TGTGCTAGTGGTTTGGGGACCAACACCGGGGAGCTGTTTTTT
CDR3: CASGLGTNTGELFF

J: TRBJ1-5
D: NA
size: NA
V: TRBV18
DNA: TGTGCCAGCTCACCGACCGGTGGCAATCAGCCCCAGCATTTT
CDR3: CASSPTGGNQPQHF

J: TRBJ1-1
D: NA
size: NA
V: TRBV19
DNA: TGTGCCAGTACCGAGGCAGGGATTAACACTGAAGCTTTCTTT
CDR3: CASTEAGINTEAFF

J: TRBJ1-3
D: NA
size: NA
V: TRBV30
DNA: TGTGCCTGGAGTGAGACGGGCCGCCCTGGAAACACCATATATTTT
CDR3: CAWSETGRPGNTIYF

J: TRBJ1-2
D: NA
size: NA
V: TRBV19
DNA: TGTGCCAGTAGTATAGGATCAGGGTATGGCTACACCTTC
CDR3: CASSIGSGYGYTF

J: TRBJ1-6
D: NA
size: NA
V: TRBV4-3
DNA: TGCGCCAGCAGCCAAGATTCCGGACACTCCTATAATTCACCCCTCCACTTT
CDR3: CASSQDSGHSYNSPLHF

J: TRBJ2-1
D: TRBD2
size: NA
V: TRBV7-3
DNA: TGTGCCAGCAGCTCACTAGCGGGAGGGTACAATGAGCAGTTCTTC
CDR3: CASSSLAGGYNEQFF

J: TRBJ2-1
D: NA
size: NA
V: TRBV6-1
DNA: TGTGCCAGCAGTGCCACCGACAGGTCGAGCTCCTACAATGAGCAGTTCTTC
CDR3: CASSATDRSSSYNEQFF

J: TRBJ1-1
D: TRBD1
size: NA
V: TRBV18
DNA: TGTGCCAGCTCACCACTCGGACAGGGCGTTATGAACACTGAAGCTTTCTTT
CDR3: CASSPLGQGVMNTEAFF

J: TRBJ1-3
D: NA
size: NA
V: TRBV18
DNA: TGTGCCAGCTCACCTAGCGTTGTAGAGAACACCATATATTTT
CDR3: CASSPSVVENTIYF

J: TRBJ1-4
D: TRBD1
size: once
V: TRBV27
DNA: TGTGCCAGCAAACCGGTACAGGGGAGAGAAAAACTGTTTTTT
CDR3: CASKPVQGREKLFF

J: TRBJ2-3
D: TRBD2
size: NA
V: TRBV9
DNA: TGTGCCAGCAGCGTAGTAGCGGGATCCACAGATACGCAGTATTTT
CDR3: CASSVVAGSTDTQYF

J: TRBJ1-4
D: NA
size: NA
V: TRBV21-1
DNA: TGTGCCAGCAGCAAAGGACAGTGTGGTGAAAAACTGTTTTTT
CDR3: CASSKGQCGEKLFF

J: TRBJ1-2
D: NA
size: NA
V: TRBV2
DNA: TGTGCCAGCAGTGAAGGTCGGTCCCGTATTGGTGGCTACACCTTC
CDR3: CASSEGRSRIGGYTF

J: TRBJ2-7
D: NA
size: NA
V: TRBV6-5
DNA: TGTGCCAGCAGTTCACTGGGGGGATACGAGCAGTACTTC
CDR3: CASSSLGGYEQYF

J: TRBJ1-5
D: NA
size: few
V: TRBV19
DNA: TGTGCCAGTAGGAACAGGGAGAGGGGTCAGCCCCAGCATTTT
CDR3: CASRNRERGQPQHF

J: TRBJ1-5
D: TRBD1
size: NA
V: TRBV27
DNA: TGTGCCAGCCGCCGACAGGGTTTAATGGATCAGCCCCAGCATTTT
CDR3: CASRRQGLMDQPQHF

J: TRBJ1-2
D: NA
size: NA
V: TRBV30
DNA: TGTGCCTGGACCATAGCCGGGTTTAACTATGGCTACACCTTC
CDR3: CAWTIAGFNYGYTF

J: TRBJ2-7
D: TRBD1
size: NA
V: TRBV4-1
DNA: TGCGCCAGCAGCCGAGCAGAAGGGACAGGTGTTCTCTACGAGCAGTACTTC
CDR3: CASSRAEGTGVLYEQYF

J: TRBJ1-1
D: TRBD1
size: NA
V: TRBV5-1
DNA: TGCGCCAGCAGCTTGCAGGGACAGGGTTCGAACACTGAAGCTTTCTTT
CDR3: CASSLQGQGSNTEAFF

J: TRBJ2-1
D: TRBD2
size: few
V: TRBV3-1/TRBV3-2
DNA: TGTGCCAGCAGCCAAGATCATAGAAGCGGGGGGACTCCCTACAATGAGCAGTTCTTC
CDR3: CASSQDHRSGGTPYNEQFF

J: TRBJ1-1
D: NA
size: few
V: TRBV5-1
DNA: TGCGCCAGCAGCAAAACTACAGCGGTTTCAAGTGACACTGAAGCTTTCTTT
CDR3: CASSKTTAVSSDTEAFF

J: TRBJ2-2
D: TRBD2
size: NA
V: TRBV19
DNA: TGTGCCAGTAGTATAGGATGGGGCGGGAGGGCCCCCGGGGAGCTGTTTTTT
CDR3: CASSIGWGGRAPGELFF

J: TRBJ2-2
D: TRBD1
size: NA
V: TRBV7-2
DNA: TGTGCCAGCAGACAGGGGGATAACACCGGGGAGCTGTTTTTT
CDR3: CASRQGDNTGELFF

J: TRBJ1-1
D: NA
size: NA
V: TRBV6-1
DNA: TGTGCCAGCAGTGAAGGAGGGGGGTGGAAACGCGATGAAGCTTTCTTT
CDR3: CASSEGGGWKRDEAFF

J: TRBJ1-2
D: TRBD1
size: NA
V: TRBV6-5
DNA: TGTGCCAGCAGTTACGTCGGACAGGGCCCCCACTATGGCTACACCTTC
CDR3: CASSYVGQGPHYGYTF

J: TRBJ1-2
D: NA
size: NA
V: TRBV5-5
DNA: TGTGCCAGCAGCTTGGACTACCTACACTATGGCTACACCTTC
CDR3: CASSLDYLHYGYTF

J: TRBJ1-2
D: NA
size: NA
V: TRBV7-9
DNA: TGTGCCAGCAGCTTCCAGATTACCCACTATGGCTACACCTTC
CDR3: CASSFQITHYGYTF

J: TRBJ2-2
D: NA
size: few
V: TRBV6-6
DNA: TGTGCCAGCAGTCTTCCTCGGGAGAACGCCGGGGAGCTGTTTTTT
CDR3: CASSLPRENAGELFF

J: TRBJ1-2
D: NA
size: few
V: TRBV7-9
DNA: TGTGCCAGCAGCTTAGGCCCAGAGAACTATGGCTACACCTTC
CDR3: CASSLGPENYGYTF

J: TRBJ1-2
D: NA
size: NA
V: TRBV2
DNA: TGTGCCAGCAGTGAAAGTGTGGGGAGATCTGAAGGCTACACCTTC
CDR3: CASSESVGRSEGYTF

J: TRBJ1-6
D: TRBD1
size: NA
V: TRBV14
DNA: TGTGCCAGCAGCAACCGGGACAGGGTGGTATCACCCCTCCACTTT
CDR3: CASSNRDRVVSPLHF

J: TRBJ1-1
D: TRBD1
size: NA
V: TRBV28
DNA: TGTGCCAGCAGTTCCGGGACAGGGACACTGAACACTGAAGCTTTCTTT
CDR3: CASSSGTGTLNTEAFF

J: TRBJ2-5
D: NA
size: NA
V: TRBV7-9
DNA: TGTGCCAGCAGCTTAACGGGGGCAAGGGAGACCCAGTACTTC
CDR3: CASSLTGARETQYF

J: TRBJ1-3
D: NA
size: NA
V: TRBV2
DNA: TGTGCCAGCTCCGGGGCGTACTCTGGAAACACCATATATTTT
CDR3: CASSGAYSGNTIYF

J: TRBJ2-1
D: NA
size: NA
V: TRBV6-4
DNA: TGTGCCAGCAGCCTAAACAATGAGCAGTTCTTC
CDR3: CASSLNNEQFF

J: TRBJ2-2
D: NA
size: NA
V: TRBV7-9
DNA: TGTGCCAGCAGCCCGAACACGAACACCGGGGAGCTGTTTTTT
CDR3: CASSPNTNTGELFF

J: TRBJ1-6
D: NA
size: once
V: TRBV10-3
DNA: TGTGCCATCAGGGGGGGATTGAATTCACCCCTCCACTTT
CDR3: CAIRGGLNSPLHF

J: TRBJ2-3
D: TRBD1
size: NA
V: TRBV10-2
DNA: TGCGCCAGCAGGCGGACAGGGGGCATTAATGCAGATACGCAGTATTTT
CDR3: CASRRTGGINADTQYF

J: TRBJ2-2
D: TRBD2
size: NA
V: TRBV7-3
DNA: TGTGCCAGCAGCCCCGGGGGGACCAACACCGGGGAGCTGTTTTTT
CDR3: CASSPGGTNTGELFF

J: TRBJ1-2
D: NA
size: NA
V: TRBV6-6
DNA: TGTGCCAGCAGTTACTCGGGCCAGGTCTATGGCTACACCTTC
CDR3: CASSYSGQVYGYTF

J: TRBJ1-3
D: NA
size: NA
V: TRBV12-2
DNA: TGTGCAAGTCTCCGGACAGGGGCCTGCTCTGGAAACACCATATATTTT
CDR3: CASLRTGACSGNTIYF

J: TRBJ1-6
D: NA
size: NA
V: TRBV30
DNA: TGTGCCTGGAGTGTAGGCCAGGGAAATAATTCACCCCTCCACTTT
CDR3: CAWSVGQGNNSPLHF